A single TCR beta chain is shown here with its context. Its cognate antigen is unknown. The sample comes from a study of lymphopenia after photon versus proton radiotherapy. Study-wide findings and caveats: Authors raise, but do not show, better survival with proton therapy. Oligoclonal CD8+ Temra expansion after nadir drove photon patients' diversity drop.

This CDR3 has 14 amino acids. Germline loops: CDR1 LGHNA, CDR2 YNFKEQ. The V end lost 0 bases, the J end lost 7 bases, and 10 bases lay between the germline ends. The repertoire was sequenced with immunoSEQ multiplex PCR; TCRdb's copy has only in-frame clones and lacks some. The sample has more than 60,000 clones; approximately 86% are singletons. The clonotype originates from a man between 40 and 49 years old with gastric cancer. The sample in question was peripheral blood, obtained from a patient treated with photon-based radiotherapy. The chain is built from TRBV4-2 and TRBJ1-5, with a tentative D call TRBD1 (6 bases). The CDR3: CASSQDRRGQPQHF. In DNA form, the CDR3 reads TGTGCCAGCAGCCAAGATCGCAGGGGACAGCCCCAGCATTTT.